Listed here are 13 T cell receptor beta chains from one sample, sequenced in a study of sequential checkpoint blockade in melanoma. Sequencing was performed with immunoSEQ multiplex PCR; in TCRdb, only in-frame clones are kept and a portion is missing. The sample lists about 18,000 clones, under 85% occurring once. This sample's treatment: randomized to nivolumab then ipilimumab (arm A) or the reverse (arm B). Sequences were derived from tumor tissue (inferred from file names), sampled from a patient given nivolumab and ipilimumab in sequence. The receptors here all came from a human donor with melanoma.

CDR3 DNA: TGCGCCAGCAGCTCGGGAGACGGTCGGTACGAGCAGTACTTC. It yields the protein CASSSGDGRYEQYF. The rearrangement uses TRBV5-1 and TRBJ2-7; TRBD2 might be the D (6 bases). Germline loops: CDR1 SGHRS, CDR2 YFSETQ. V lost 3 bases and J 4 bases, leaving 14 bases between the germline ends. The CDR3 is 14 residues long.

V gene TRBV19 combines with J gene TRBJ2-7, with D tentatively TRBD1 or TRBD2 (6 bases each). The V gene's germline CDR1 is LNHDA and CDR2 SQIVND (reference sequence). Deletions cut 3 bases from V and 2 bases from J, with 20 bases between. This CDR3 contains 17 residues. CDR3 sequence (DNA): TGTGCCAGTAGTATCTCGGAGGGGGGTTTCTCTACCTACGAGCAGTACTTC. The encoded protein is CASSISEGGFSTYEQYF.

Remarks on this clone: The germline gene is not matched at one end of the junction; a read error may be the cause. The genes are TRBV6-8 and TRBJ1-1; tentatively, D is TRBD1 (5 bases). The germline V gene encodes CDR1 MNHGY and CDR2 SAAAGT. The CDR3 sequence is 13 residues long. DNA for the CDR3: TGTGCCATCAGTGGGGACGGGATCACTGAAGCTTTCTTT. Amino acids: CAISGDGITEAFF.

The chain joins TRBV25-1 to TRBJ2-7, with D unclear. Between the trimmed V and J ends, which lost 1 base and 3 bases, there was a span of 10 bases. Per the germline V gene, CDR1 is MGHDK and CDR2 is SYGVNS. CDR3 length: 14 amino acids. The CDR3 here is CASSESASNYEQYF. In DNA, the CDR3 is TGTGCCAGCAGTGAATCGGCCAGTAACTACGAGCAGTACTTC.

The gene calls are TRBV11-3 and TRBJ2-3, with TRBD2 matching 10 bases. CDR1 SGHNT and CDR2 YENEEA come from the germline V gene. The junction had 10 bases not matched to a gene; V was cut back by 2 bases and J by 5 bases. The CDR3 runs 17 residues. Here the CDR3 DNA reads TGTGCCAGCAGCTTAACGTCTAGCGGGAGCCCGGGAGATACGCAGTATTTT. This codes for CASSLTSSGSPGDTQYF.

This sequence joins TRBV10-3 and TRBJ1-1, with D tentatively TRBD1 (6 bases). Looked up from germline, CDR1 is ENHRY and CDR2 is SYGVKD. The CDR3 spans 16 residues. V shed 5 bases and J shed 0 bases, with 16 bases lying between them. The DNA for the CDR3 is TGTGCCATCAGTAATGGACAGACCGGTTTGAACACTGAAGCTTTCTTT. Amino acid sequence: CAISNGQTGLNTEAFF.

The rearrangement joins TRBV12-5 to TRBJ2-5, with D perhaps given as TRBD1 or TRBD2 (5 bases each). Trimming cost V 8 bases and J 5 bases, with 24 bases left between them. Germline V lookup: CDR1 LGHNT, CDR2 FRNRAP. The CDR3 length is 16 residues. The CDR3 DNA follows: TGTGCTAGTACGAATTCGCGAGAGGGGTTGGGGGAGACCCAGTACTTC. It encodes CASTNSREGLGETQYF.

This clone was seen a few times. J is TRBJ1-2 and V is TRBV10-3, with a weak D call TRBD1 (5 bases). CDR1 ENHRY and CDR2 SYGVKD come from the germline V gene. CDR3 length: 13 residues. The germline V and J ends were trimmed by 6 bases and 8 bases, with 16 bases remaining between them. This chain's CDR3 is CAISPSQGGGYTF. The CDR3 coding sequence is TGTGCCATCAGCCCCTCGCAGGGAGGCGGCTACACCTTC.

The J gene is TRBJ2-7, the V gene TRBV6-8; D may match TRBD1 or TRBD2 (6 bases each). Trimming removed 4 bases from V and 4 bases from J, with 14 bases in between. CDR1 and CDR2 from the germline V gene are MNHGY and SAAAGT. This CDR3 is 14 amino acids long. CDR3 nucleotides: TGTGCCAGCAGTTCGGGGGCGCCCCCGTACGAGCAGTACTTC. Translating it yields CASSSGAPPYEQYF.

This chain uses TRBV15 with TRBJ2-3; 7 bases fit TRBD2. The V gene's germline CDR1 is LNHNV and CDR2 YYDKDF (reference sequence). This CDR3 is 16 amino acids long. The trim removed 0 bases at V and 1 base at J, leaving 4 bases unmatched. As DNA, the CDR3 is TGTGCCACCAGCAGAGATTTCACTAGCGGCACAGATACGCAGTATTTT. Residues: CATSRDFTSGTDTQYF.

In its sample, this clone is medium-sized. The chain has TRBV11-3 and TRBJ2-7, with D tentatively TRBD2 (5 bases). Germline CDR1 and CDR2: SGHNT and YENEEA. The CDR3 is made up of 14 amino acids. V lost 3 bases to trimming and J lost 9 bases, with 18 bases between them. The CDR3, as DNA: TGTGCCAGCAGCTTTCATAGCGACCCTACGGGGCAGTACTTC. This codes for CASSFHSDPTGQYF.

This chain connects TRBV29-1 to TRBJ2-5; a possible D gene is TRBD1 (5 bases). Trimming removed 1 base at V and 5 bases at J, with 11 bases between. CDR3 length: 13 amino acids. The germline V gene encodes CDR1 SQVTM and CDR2 ANQGSEA. For the CDR3, the DNA is TGCAGCGTTGAAGGGCCAGGGATGGAGACCCAGTACTTC. Amino acid sequence: CSVEGPGMETQYF.

V and J are TRBV19 and TRBJ2-5, with unresolved D. The CDR3 has 14 amino acids. The germline gives CDR1 LNHDA, CDR2 SQIVND (reference sequence). The V and J ends lost 6 bases and 2 bases respectively, with 13 bases between them. CDR3 loop: CASRRASSQETQYF. CDR3 nucleotides: TGTGCCAGTAGACGGGCCAGCAGTCAAGAGACCCAGTACTTC.